These 5 T cell receptor beta chains were all obtained from the same sample, sequenced in a study of blood T cell repertoires in COVID-19. The method was immunoSEQ multiplex PCR; TCRdb's version includes in-frame clones alone and lacks a portion of them. This sample has a few hundred thousand clones, with roughly nine tenths found just once. The sample consisted of peripheral blood. The source of these receptors is a man aged 55 to 69 who had recovered from COVID-19.

The CDR3 sequence is CASSPRESGANVLTF. The CDR3 nucleotides are TGTGCCAGCTCACCCAGGGAATCTGGGGCCAACGTCCTGACTTTC. V gene TRBV18 combines with J gene TRBJ2-6; tentatively, D is TRBD1 (5 bases). The CDR3 length is 15 residues. Trimming took off 3 bases at V and 1 base at J, with 7 bases between the two ends. The germline V gene encodes CDR1 KGHSH and CDR2 LQKENI. Combining the CDR3 with reference TRBV18 and TRBJ2-6 gives the whole variable domain NAGVMQNPRHLVRRRGQEARLRCSPMKGHSHVYWYRQLPEEGLKFMVYLQKENIIDESGMPKERFSAEFPKEGPSILRIQQVVRGDSAAYFCASSPRESGANVLTFGAGSRLTVL.

The chain combines TRBV7-9 with TRBJ2-3; TRBD2 might be the D (6 bases). CDR3 length equals 12 residues. Per germline, CDR1 SEHNR and CDR2 FQNEAQ (reference sequence). Trimming stripped 5 bases from V and 8 bases from J, with 11 bases between. CDR3 bases: TGTGCCAGCAGCCACCCGGGAGTTACGCAGTATTTT. Protein sequence: CASSHPGVTQYF. The variable domain in full, completed from reference TRBV7-9 and TRBJ2-3, reads DTGVSQNPRHKITKRGQNVTFRCDPISEHNRLYWYRQTLGQGPEFLTYFQNEAQLEKSRLLSDRFSAERPKGSFSTLEIQRTEQGDSAMYLCASSHPGVTQYFGPGTRLTVL.

The V gene is TRBV5-1, the J gene TRBJ2-7; tentative D call: TRBD2 (5 bases). The CDR3 contains 16 residues. Looked up from germline, CDR1 is SGHRS and CDR2 is YFSETQ. Trimming took 4 bases from V and 1 from J, leaving 18 bases between them. CDR3 loop: CASSRISSRGSYEQYF. The CDR3 nucleotides read TGCGCCAGCAGCAGAATTTCGTCTCGGGGTTCCTACGAGCAGTACTTC.

The V and J genes are TRBV3-1 (or the pseudogene TRBV3-2) and TRBJ2-7; 8 nucleotides agree with TRBD1. Germline CDR1 reads LGHDT; CDR2 reads YNNKEL (reference sequence). The CDR3 is 13 amino acids. V shed 4 bases and J 3 bases; nucleotides not matched to a gene: 2. The DNA of the CDR3 is TGTGCCAGCAGCCGACAGGGGAACTACGAGCAGTACTTC. Amino acid sequence: CASSRQGNYEQYF.

The chain recombines TRBV11-2 with TRBJ2-7; possibly TRBD2 for D (5 bases). From germline, CDR1 is SGHAT and CDR2 FQNNGV. The CDR3 has 15 residues. V lost 5 bases and J 6 bases, leaving 20 bases between the germline ends. The CDR3: CASSPGMDGPAEQYF. Written as DNA, the CDR3 is TGTGCCAGCAGCCCGGGGATGGACGGCCCAGCCGAGCAGTACTTC.